The sequence of this T cell receptor (beta chain) was determined in a study of shared clonotypes between healthy human individuals. At the level of the study: The study used three CD4 naive, three CD4 memory, two CD8 naive and one CD8 memory plate per donor.

The test was conducted at deep level. Here immunoSEQ multiplex PCR was the method, and the copy in TCRdb shows in-frame clones only, minus some. Here the sample spans roughly 2 million clones, about 95% being singletons. It was CD45RO-negative cells, positively selected for CCR7, that made up naive CD8 cells, with terminally differentiated effector memory CD45RA+ cells excluded. Germline CDR1 is PRHDT and CDR2 is FYEKMQ (reference sequence). V was cut by 5 bases and J by 2 bases, with 7 bases left in between. This CDR3 has 12 amino acids. Material for sequencing was naive CD8+ T cells sorted from blood. This clonotype was obtained from a man between 18 and 35 years old in good health. This chain joins TRBV13 and TRBJ2-7, with a tentative D call TRBD1 (5 bases). CDR3 nucleotide sequence: TGTGCCAGCAGCAGACAGCCCTACGAGCAGTACTTC. Protein product: CASSRQPYEQYF.